The source of this T cell receptor (beta chain) is a study of OX40 agonist ivuxolimab in advanced cancers. Study details: It was permissible to have had prior anti-PD-1, anti-PD-L1 or anti-CTLA-4 therapy, and about 40% had some.

The CDR3 is 17 amino acids. The V end was cut by 3 bases, the J end by 0 bases, with 16 bases between. Germline V gives CDR1 WNHNN, CDR2 SYGVQD (reference sequence). The protocol was immunoSEQ multiplex PCR, while the TCRdb copy is restricted to in-frame clones and leaves out a portion. This table holds around 86,000 clones, more than 85% found once. This specimen consisted of CD4+ or CD8+ T cells sorted from blood, obtained in a trial of the OX40 agonist ivuxolimab. The V and J genes are TRBV10-1 and TRBJ2-3, with D possibly being TRBD1 (5 bases). The sequence came from an adult with an advanced solid tumor such as melanoma, head and neck, liver or kidney cancer. CDR3 nucleotides: TGCGCCAGCAGTGACCTCTCGACAGAGGCTAGCACAGATACGCAGTATTTT. It codes for CASSDLSTEASTDTQYF.